What follows are 15 T cell receptor beta chains derived from one specimen sequenced in a study of T cell clonality in common variable immunodeficiency. Here immunoSEQ multiplex PCR was the method, and the copy in TCRdb shows in-frame clones only, minus some. The repertoire yields 45,000 to 55,000 clones, none seen only once; the top ten contain 5% to 7%. Sequenced: peripheral blood mononuclear cells. The receptor set was obtained from a person aged 18 to 70 in good health.

Many counts were recorded for this clone. The read ends 3 residues shy of where the CDR3 ends; the end is completed using the germline J gene. V and J are TRBV28 and TRBJ2-1; D is perhaps TRBD2 (5 bases). With 4 bases removed from V and 3 bases from J, the gap between germline ends came to 16 bases. The CDR3 has 16 residues. The germline V gene encodes CDR1 MDHEN and CDR2 SYDVKM. Incomplete CDR3 DNA: TGTGCCAGCAGTTCCTCACTAGACCCTGGCTACAATGAG. It codes for CASSSSLDPGYNE. The full CDR3 reads CASSSSLDPGYNEQFF.

This clone was recorded at least ten times. The CDR3 end is not reached by the read, which stops 3 residues before it; the germline J gene fills it in. The chain combines TRBV20-1 with TRBJ2-1; D unclear. The V and J ends lost 4 bases and 1 base respectively, with 8 bases between them. Germline lookup yields CDR1 DFQATT and CDR2 SNEGSKA (reference sequence). The CDR3 loop spans 13 amino acids. The CDR3 bases that were read are TGCAGTGCTATACGGTTTTCCTACAATGAG. Its protein product is CSAIRFSYNE. The whole CDR3 is CSAIRFSYNEQFF.

Turning to this clone: The sequenced fragment ends 3 residues before the CDR3 boundary, so the rest is inferred from the germline J gene. V is TRBV27 and J is TRBJ2-7; 7 nucleotides align to TRBD1. With V trimmed by 1 base and J by 0 bases, 3 bases remained unmatched. CDR1 MNHEY and CDR2 SMNVEV come from the germline V gene (reference sequence). The CDR3 has 15 amino acids. The sequenced part of the CDR3 DNA is TGTGCCAGCAGTTTATTTGGGACAGCCTCCTACGAG. This codes for CASSLFGTASYE. The whole CDR3 protein reads CASSLFGTASYEQYF.

This clone was found many times. The read finishes 3 residues shy of the CDR3 end, and the germline J gene is used to complete it. The chain couples TRBV6-2 or TRBV6-3 to TRBJ2-5, with 10 bases aligning to TRBD1. V lost 7 bases and J lost 5; bases outside the gene matches: 16. The CDR3 covers 17 residues. CDR1 MNHEY and CDR2 SVGEGT come from the germline V gene. CDR3 sequence reads: CASTINRGQGRGETQYF. The DNA read from the CDR3 is TGTGCCAGCACGATCAACCGGGGACAGGGGCGCGGGGAGACC.

This clone has at least ten counts. The read terminates 3 residues before the CDR3 end, so the remaining end is supplied by the germline J gene. This chain links TRBV7-8 with TRBJ2-5; 7 bases map to TRBD1. From germline, CDR1 is SGHVS and CDR2 FQNEAQ. The CDR3 has 15 amino acids. Germline trimming cut 2 bases from V and 2 bases from J; bases unmatched to any gene: 5. The DNA read from the CDR3 is TGTGCCAGCAGCTTATGGTTGGGACAGCAAGAGACC. It translates to CASSLWLGQQET. The whole CDR3 sequence reads CASSLWLGQQETQYF.

This clone has ten or more counts. The read comes to an end 3 residues before the CDR3 does, leaving the germline J gene to fill in the end. The chain recombines TRBV18 with TRBJ1-4; D call uncertain. The V end was cut by 11 bases, the J end by 0 bases, with 10 bases between. From germline, CDR1 is KGHSH and CDR2 LQKENI. There are 13 residues in the CDR3. The CDR3 sequence: CAARTATNEKLFF. CDR3 DNA, as far as it was read: TGTGCCGCAAGAACGGCAACTAATGAAAAA.

This clone was seen repeatedly, ten times or more. The sequence runs out 3 residues before the end of the CDR3; the remainder is reconstructed from the germline J gene. This chain joins TRBV12-5 and TRBJ2-1; 11 positions match TRBD2. This CDR3 region has 17 residues. CDR1 LGHNT and CDR2 FRNRAP come from the germline V gene. V lost 4 bases and J lost 0; bases outside the gene matches: 5. CDR3 DNA (partial): TGTGCTAGTGGTTCACCGACTAGCGGGAACTCCTACAATGAG. Amino acids: CASGSPTSGNSYNE. In full, the CDR3 is CASGSPTSGNSYNEQFF.

This clone was recorded many times. The chain's CDR3 is CASRTGLNEKLFF. CDR3 DNA (partial): TGTGCCAGCCGGACAGGCCTTAATGAAAAA. This rearrangement joins TRBV11-2 to TRBJ1-4; 7 bases are shared with TRBD1. The read halts 3 residues ahead of the CDR3 end, with the missing end drawn from the germline J gene. Per the germline V gene, CDR1 is SGHAT and CDR2 is FQNNGV. The CDR3 runs to 13 residues. V shed 8 bases and J 4 bases; nucleotides not matched to a gene: 4. Variable domain in full (rest from reference TRBV11-2 and TRBJ1-4): EAGVAQSPRYKIIEKRQSVAFWCNPISGHATLYWYQQILGQGPKLLIQFQNNGVVDDSQLPKDRFSAERLKGVDSTLKIQPAKLEDSAVYLCASRTGLNEKLFFGSGTQLSVL.

In this sample, this clone turned up many times. The read comes to an end 3 residues before the CDR3 does, leaving the germline J gene to fill in the end. V usage is TRBV6-1 and J usage is TRBJ2-5; 10 bases are shared with TRBD2. V lost 4 bases, J lost 5 bases, and 7 bases stayed unmatched. Germline CDR1 is MNHNS and CDR2 is SASEGT. The CDR3 consists of 15 residues. CDR3 amino acids: CASSVGLAGVETQYF. Incomplete CDR3 DNA: TGTGCCAGCAGTGTCGGGCTAGCGGGAGTTGAGACC.

There are many counts of this clone. The CDR3 bases that were read are TGTGCCTGGAAGTATACAGGCGGC. It translates to CAWKYTGG. The whole CDR3 reads CAWKYTGGYTF. V and J are TRBV30 and TRBJ1-2, with a possible D match to TRBD1 (5 bases). The read terminates 3 residues ahead of where the CDR3 ends, so the germline J gene completes it. The length of the CDR3 is 11 residues. Per germline, CDR1 GTSNPN and CDR2 SVGIG (reference sequence).

This clone has ten or more counts. The read terminates 3 residues before the CDR3 end, so the remaining end is supplied by the germline J gene. The chain is built from TRBV7-9 and TRBJ2-3; a possible D gene is TRBD1 (6 bases). Germline CDR1 is SEHNR and CDR2 is FQNEAQ (reference sequence). V lost 8 bases and J lost 3, with 12 bases in between. The CDR3 is made up of 13 amino acids. CDR3 bases read: TGTGCCAGCCGAACAGGGATGACAGATACG. Translated: CASRTGMTDT. The whole CDR3 protein is CASRTGMTDTQYF.

This clone was observed at least ten times. CDR3 sequence reads: CAWSTYEDRDQEWETQYF. CDR3 bases read: TGTGCCTGGAGCACCTATGAGGACAGGGACCAAGAGTGGGAGACC. The V and J genes are TRBV30 and TRBJ2-5; 8 bases fit TRBD1. The read ends 3 residues before the CDR3 terminus; that terminus is restored from the germline J gene. The germline V gene has CDR1 GTSNPN and CDR2 SVGIG (reference sequence). The J segment lost 5 bases and the V segment lost 3 bases, leaving 20 bases of the junction unmatched. The CDR3 length is 18 residues.

This clone has a count of ten or more. The CDR3 end is not reached by the read, which stops 3 residues before it; the germline J gene fills it in. The genes are TRBV19 and TRBJ1-5; a possible D gene is TRBD1 (5 bases). V shed 2 bases and J shed 5 bases, with 16 bases lying between them. Germline V gives CDR1 LNHDA, CDR2 SQIVND (reference sequence). There are 16 residues in the CDR3. The CDR3 bases that were read are TGTGCCAGTAGTATAAGTCCCCAGGGATGGGATCAGCCC. It codes for CASSISPQGWDQP. The whole CDR3 sequence reads CASSISPQGWDQPQHF.

The table lists this clone with many counts. The DNA read from the CDR3 is TGTGCCAGTAGCCAGGGGGACTATGGC. Protein: CASSQGDYG. From start to end, the CDR3 is CASSQGDYGYTF. The V and J genes are TRBV19 and TRBJ1-2; 7 bases are a match to TRBD1. From the germline J gene comes the end of the CDR3, since the read stops 3 residues before it. The germline gives CDR1 LNHDA, CDR2 SQIVND (reference sequence). The CDR3 has 12 amino acids. V lost 6 bases to trimming and J lost 3 bases; unmatched junction nucleotides: 1.

This clone was recorded many times. The read gets to within 3 residues of the CDR3 end, and the germline J gene fills in the rest. The gene calls are TRBV19 and TRBJ2-7; D possibly corresponds to TRBD1 (6 bases). CDR1 is LNHDA and CDR2 is SQIVND in the germline V gene (reference sequence). V lost 9 bases and J lost 3, with 9 bases in between. The CDR3 runs 11 residues. The CDR3 is CASTGNYEQYF. The covered CDR3 bases are TGTGCCAGCACAGGGAACTACGAG.